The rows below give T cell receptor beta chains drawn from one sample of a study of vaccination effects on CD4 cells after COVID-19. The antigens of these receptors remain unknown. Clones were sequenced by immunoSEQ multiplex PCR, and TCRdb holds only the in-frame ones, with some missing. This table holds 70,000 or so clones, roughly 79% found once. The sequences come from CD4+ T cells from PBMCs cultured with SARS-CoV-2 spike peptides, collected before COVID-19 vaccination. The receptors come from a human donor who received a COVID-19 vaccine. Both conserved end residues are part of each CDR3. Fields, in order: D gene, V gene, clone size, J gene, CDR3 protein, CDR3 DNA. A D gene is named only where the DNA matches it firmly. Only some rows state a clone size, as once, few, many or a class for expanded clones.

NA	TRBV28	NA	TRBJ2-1	CASSFSDFWRNEQFF	TGTGCCAGCAGTTTTTCGGACTTTTGGAGGAATGAGCAGTTCTTC
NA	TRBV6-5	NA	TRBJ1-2	CASSSRGGYGYTF	TGTGCCAGCAGTTCCAGGGGAGGCTATGGCTACACCTTC
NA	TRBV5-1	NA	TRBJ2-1	CASSFILGGDEQFF	TGCGCCAGCAGCTTCATTCTCGGGGGCGATGAGCAGTTCTTC
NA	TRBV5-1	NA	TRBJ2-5	CASTRDTTMQETQYF	TGCGCCAGCACCCGGGACACAACCATGCAAGAGACCCAGTACTTC
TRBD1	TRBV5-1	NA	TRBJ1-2	CASSSLQSGGSYGYTF	TGCGCCAGCAGCTCCCTTCAGTCAGGGGGCAGCTATGGCTACACCTTC
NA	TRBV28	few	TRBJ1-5	CASRQGLRPQHF	TGTGCCAGCAGGCAGGGGTTACGGCCCCAGCATTTT
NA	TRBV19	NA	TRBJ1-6	CASSTTGWDSPLHF	TGTGCCAGTAGTACCACAGGGTGGGATTCACCCCTCCACTTT
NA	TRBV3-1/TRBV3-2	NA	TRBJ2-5	CASSPNREAQYF	TGTGCCAGCAGCCCGAACAGGGAGGCCCAGTACTTC
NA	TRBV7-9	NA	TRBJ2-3	CASSLVRNTQYF	TGTGCCAGCAGCTTAGTGCGAAATACGCAGTATTTT
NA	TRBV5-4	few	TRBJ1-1	CASSKGLNTEAFF	TGTGCCAGCAGCAAGGGGTTGAACACTGAAGCTTTCTTT
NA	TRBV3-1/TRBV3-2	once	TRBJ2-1	CASSLFLSGRYNEQFF	TGTGCCAGCAGCCTTTTTTTGTCAGGCAGATACAATGAGCAGTTCTTC
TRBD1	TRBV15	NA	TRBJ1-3	CATSRPGTGAKNTIYF	TGTGCCACCAGCAGACCTGGGACAGGGGCAAAGAACACCATATATTTT
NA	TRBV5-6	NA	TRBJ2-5	CASSLYRVQETQYF	TGTGCCAGCAGCTTGTATCGAGTTCAAGAGACCCAGTACTTC
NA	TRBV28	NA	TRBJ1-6	CASSLLRFWDAGYNSPLHF	TGTGCCAGCAGTTTATTGAGGTTTTGGGATGCGGGTTATAATTCACCCCTCCACTTT
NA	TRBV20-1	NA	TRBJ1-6	CSARENSPLHF	TGCAGTGCCAGGGAGAATTCACCCCTCCACTTT
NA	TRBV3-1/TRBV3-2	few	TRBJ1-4	CASSSITGNINEKLFF	TGTGCCAGCAGCTCCATAACAGGGAACATTAATGAAAAACTGTTTTTT
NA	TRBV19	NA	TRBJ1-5	CASRDKGNQPQHF	TGTGCCAGTAGGGACAAAGGCAATCAGCCCCAGCATTTT
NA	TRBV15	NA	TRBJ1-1	CATSPSGYRDLEAFF	TGTGCCACCAGCCCCTCGGGGTACAGGGACCTTGAAGCTTTCTTT
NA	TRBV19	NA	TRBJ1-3	CASSIGFSGNTIYF	TGTGCCAGTAGTATAGGCTTCTCTGGAAACACCATATATTTT
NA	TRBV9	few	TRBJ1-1	CASSPLVRTEAFF	TGTGCCAGCAGTCCGCTGGTGCGAACTGAAGCTTTCTTT
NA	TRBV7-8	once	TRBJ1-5	CASSLMGRQPQHF	TGTGCCAGCAGCTTAATGGGGCGCCAGCCCCAGCATTTT
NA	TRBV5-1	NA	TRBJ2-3	CASSLPTGGGTDTQYF	TGCGCCAGCAGCTTGCCAACAGGAGGGGGCACAGATACGCAGTATTTT
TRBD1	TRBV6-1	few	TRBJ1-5	CASSDYRDRYQPQHF	TGTGCCAGCAGTGATTACCGGGACAGATATCAGCCCCAGCATTTT
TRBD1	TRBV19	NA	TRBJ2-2	CASSIYRGGRTGELFF	TGTGCCAGTAGTATTTATAGAGGGGGCCGGACCGGGGAGCTGTTTTTT
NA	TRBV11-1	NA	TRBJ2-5	CASSSQITETQYF	TGTGCCAGCAGCTCCCAGATAACGGAGACCCAGTACTTC
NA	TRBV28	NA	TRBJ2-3	CASSSLSGILATDTQYF	TGTGCCAGCAGTTCCCTATCAGGGATATTGGCCACAGATACGCAGTATTTT
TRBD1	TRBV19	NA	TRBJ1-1	CASSIRQGHTEAFF	TGTGCCAGTAGTATAAGACAGGGTCACACTGAAGCTTTCTTT
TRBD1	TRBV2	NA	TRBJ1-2	CASSRTGVNYGYTF	TGTGCCAGCAGTAGGACAGGGGTGAACTATGGCTACACCTTC
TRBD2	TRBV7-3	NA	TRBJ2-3	CASSLGTSGTDTQYF	TGTGCCAGCAGCTTAGGGACTAGCGGCACAGATACGCAGTATTTT
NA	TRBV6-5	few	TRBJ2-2	CASSYVLGWGSGELFF	TGTGCCAGCAGTTACGTCTTAGGTTGGGGTTCCGGGGAGCTGTTTTTT
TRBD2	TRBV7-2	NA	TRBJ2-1	CASSLGLAGGDNEQFF	TGTGCCAGCAGCTTAGGGCTAGCGGGGGGAGACAATGAGCAGTTCTTC
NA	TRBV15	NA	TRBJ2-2	CATTRVVVGTGELFF	TGTGCCACCACTAGAGTAGTAGTGGGGACCGGGGAGCTGTTTTTT
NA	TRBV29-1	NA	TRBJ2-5	CSVGRSQETQYF	TGCAGCGTTGGACGGAGCCAAGAGACCCAGTACTTC
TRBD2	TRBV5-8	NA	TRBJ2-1	CASSSGRKLVAGTYNEQFF	TGTGCCAGCAGCTCGGGTCGGAAGCTGGTAGCGGGAACATACAATGAGCAGTTCTTC
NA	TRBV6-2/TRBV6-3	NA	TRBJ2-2	CASSLLGRVTGELFF	TGTGCCAGCAGTTTACTAGGCAGGGTAACCGGGGAGCTGTTTTTT
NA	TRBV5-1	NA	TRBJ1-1	CASSPLGLMGGTEAFF	TGCGCCAGCAGCCCGCTAGGGTTAATGGGTGGGACTGAAGCTTTCTTT
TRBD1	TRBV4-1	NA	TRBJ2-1	CASSPGQGATVNEQFF	TGCGCCAGCAGCCCGGGACAGGGGGCGACCGTCAATGAGCAGTTCTTC
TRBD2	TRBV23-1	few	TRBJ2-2	CASSQGLAGLVQVGELFF	TGCGCCAGCAGTCAAGGACTAGCGGGACTTGTTCAGGTAGGGGAGCTGTTTTTT
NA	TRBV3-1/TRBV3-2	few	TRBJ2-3	CASSQHTDTQYF	TGTGCCAGCAGCCAGCACACAGATACGCAGTATTTT
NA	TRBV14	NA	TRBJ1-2	CASSQGGIGYGYTF	TGTGCCAGCAGCCAAGGGGGAATAGGTTATGGCTACACCTTC
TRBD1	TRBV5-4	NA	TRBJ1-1	CASSLLDRGGTEAFF	TGTGCCAGCAGCTTGTTAGACAGGGGAGGGACTGAAGCTTTCTTT
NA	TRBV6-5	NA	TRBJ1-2	CASSPSAGDGYTF	TGTGCCAGCAGCCCCTCTGCAGGGGATGGCTACACCTTC
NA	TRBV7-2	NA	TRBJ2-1	CASSLVPTVFSYNEQFF	TGTGCCAGCAGCTTAGTCCCTACGGTCTTCTCCTACAATGAGCAGTTCTTC
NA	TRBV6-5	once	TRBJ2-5	CASIKGGGQETQYF	TGTGCCAGCATCAAGGGGGGGGGCCAAGAGACCCAGTACTTC
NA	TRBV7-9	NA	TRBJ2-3	CASSDPARADTQYF	TGTGCCAGCAGCGACCCTGCACGGGCAGATACGCAGTATTTT
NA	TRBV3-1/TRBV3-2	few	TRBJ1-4	CASSPQGRGGGKLFF	TGTGCCAGCAGCCCCCAAGGCAGGGGAGGTGGAAAACTGTTTTTT
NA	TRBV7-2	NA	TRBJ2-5	CASSLVVLAETQYF	TGTGCCAGCAGCTTAGTGGTTTTGGCAGAGACCCAGTACTTC
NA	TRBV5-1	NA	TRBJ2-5	CASSELTGIQETQYF	TGCGCCAGCAGCGAACTTACAGGGATCCAAGAGACCCAGTACTTC
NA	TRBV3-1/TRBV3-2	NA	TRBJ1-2	CASSQNYGYTF	TGTGCCAGCAGCCAAAACTATGGCTACACCTTC
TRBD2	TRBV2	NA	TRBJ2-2	CASSLGTSGAVLFF	TGTGCCAGCAGCCTCGGGACTAGCGGGGCGGTGCTGTTTTTT
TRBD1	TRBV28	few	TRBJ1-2	CASRVGQGTVYGYTF	TGTGCCAGCAGAGTTGGACAGGGGACCGTCTATGGCTACACCTTC
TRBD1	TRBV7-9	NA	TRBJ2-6	CASSSDRAGANVLTF	TGTGCCAGCAGCTCCGACAGGGCTGGGGCCAACGTCCTGACTTTC
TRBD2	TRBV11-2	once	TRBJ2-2	CASSPQLSGGAGELFF	TGTGCCAGCAGCCCCCAATTGAGCGGGGGGGCCGGGGAGCTGTTTTTT